The 25 T cell receptor beta chains presented below share a single source sample, sequenced in a study of T cell repertoires in cytomegalovirus infection. No cognate antigen is known for these TCRs. Using its own MiXCR run on the reads, TCRdb lists one record per CDR3 protein. The data hold hundreds of thousands of distinct CDR3 sequences, with 30% to 40% observed a single time. This specimen consisted of cultured PBMCs, obtained from culture after CMV antigen stimulation. All receptors derive from a human donor in good health (CMV status not recorded). Some clones in this sample may be carry-over from other donors' samples.

This clonotype was counted a few times. The rearrangement joins TRBV6-2 or TRBV6-3 to TRBJ2-1; the D is unclear. Trimming removed 5 bases from V and 9 bases from J, with 23 bases in between. This CDR3 is built from 16 residues. Germline lookup yields CDR1 MNHEY and CDR2 SVGEGT. The CDR3, as DNA: TGTGCCAGCAGTACTCCCCCCCTTCCCCCTCCCCTTGAGCAGTTCTTC. Translating gives CASSTPPLPPPLEQFF.

This clonotype was observed at least ten times. The chain links TRBV7-2 to TRBJ2-5; TRBD2 is a possible D gene (6 bases). Germline V gene lookup returns CDR1 SGHTA and CDR2 FQGNSA. Deletions cut 3 bases from V and 6 bases from J, with 17 bases between. The CDR3 contains 15 residues. Here the CDR3 reads CASSLEGQSAQTQYF. The CDR3 DNA reads as TGTGCCAGCAGCTTGGAGGGCCAGAGCGCTCAGACCCAGTACTTC.

The gene calls are TRBV15 and TRBJ2-4, with 8 bases matching TRBD2. Trimming at V came to 8 bases and at J to 1 base, leaving 1 base not matched to a gene. This CDR3 comprises 13 residues. From germline, CDR1 is LNHNV and CDR2 YYDKDF (reference sequence). CDR3 bases: TGTGCCACCGCTAGCGGGGCCAAAAACATTCAGTACTTC. Translation gives CATASGAKNIQYF.

Remarks on this clonotype: One end of the junction does not line up with germline, which may come from a read error. Written as DNA, the CDR3 is TGTGCCAGCAGCCGAGCCTCCAGGGAACTCATCCACTTT. Translated: CASSRASRELIHF. The V gene is TRBV7-9, the J gene TRBJ1-1; tentative D call: TRBD1 (5 bases). Looked up from germline, CDR1 is SEHNR and CDR2 is FQNEAQ (reference sequence). The CDR3 has 13 residues.

The V and J genes are TRBV6-2 or TRBV6-3 and TRBJ2-4, with TRBD2 matching over 11 bases. The CDR3 is made up of 15 amino acids. The V and J ends lost 5 bases and 6 bases, in that order; junction bases with no gene match: 6. The germline CDR1 and CDR2 sequences are MNHEY and SVGEGT. CDR3 sequence (DNA): TGTGCCAGCAGTCGACCGGGACTAGCGGTAAACATTCAGTACTTC. As protein: CASSRPGLAVNIQYF.

This chain links TRBV5-6 with TRBJ2-3, with D tentatively TRBD1 (6 bases). V lost 0 bases, J lost 1 base, and 12 bases lay in between. This CDR3 has 16 residues. The germline V gene has CDR1 SGHDT and CDR2 YYEEEE. The CDR3: CASSLDRTEGTDTQYF. In nucleotides, the CDR3 is TGTGCCAGCAGCTTGGACAGGACAGAGGGCACAGATACGCAGTATTTT.

V and J are TRBV12-3 or TRBV12-4 and TRBJ2-3, with TRBD2 matching over 9 bases. The CDR3 consists of 16 residues. J gave up 1 base and V 5 bases, and 7 bases lay outside the gene matches. The CDR3 region has the DNA TGTGCCAGCAGTCCACGGACTAGCGCGGGCACAGATACGCAGTATTTT. Amino acids: CASSPRTSAGTDTQYF.

The V gene is TRBV20-1, the J gene TRBJ2-7; 10 bases match TRBD1. This CDR3 contains 14 residues. Trimming removed 6 bases from V and 3 bases from J; junction bases left unmatched: 8. The germline CDR1 and CDR2 sequences are DFQATT and SNEGSKA (reference sequence). For the CDR3, the DNA is TGCAGTGCCATACCGGGACAGGGGCTCTACGAGCAGTACTTC. Its protein product is CSAIPGQGLYEQYF.

This clonotype was counted only a few times. The CDR3 DNA reads as TGTGCCAGCAGTTACTCGGCAGACCCCTACGAGCAGTACTTC. Translated, it gives CASSYSADPYEQYF. V usage is TRBV6-5 and J usage is TRBJ2-7; D is ambiguous. V lost 0 bases and J 2 bases, leaving 8 bases between the germline ends. This CDR3 contains 14 residues. Germline V gives CDR1 MNHEY, CDR2 SVGAGI.

The rearrangement uses TRBV4-1 and TRBJ1-5; D gene unclear. Trimming removed 1 base from V and 2 bases from J, with 12 bases in between. The CDR3 contains 16 residues. The germline V gene has CDR1 MGHRA and CDR2 YSYEKL. The CDR3 reads CASSQVESLGNQPQHF. Written as DNA, the CDR3 is TGCGCCAGCAGCCAAGTGGAGAGTCTTGGCAATCAGCCCCAGCATTTT.

In its sample, this clonotype was seen a few times. The chain combines TRBV6-2 or TRBV6-3 with TRBJ2-1; D is possibly TRBD2 (6 bases). The V gene's germline CDR1 is MNHEY and CDR2 SVGEGT. The CDR3 is 17 residues long. Trimming removed 0 bases from V and 0 bases from J, with 12 bases in between. CDR3 DNA sequence: TGTGCCAGCAGTTACTCGTTCGGGAGAAGCTCCTACAATGAGCAGTTCTTC. Its protein is CASSYSFGRSSYNEQFF.

This clonotype was counted ten times or more. This sequence joins TRBV7-2 and TRBJ2-7; 12 bases match TRBD2. CDR1 is SGHTA, CDR2 FQGNSA, per germline. The CDR3 has 17 amino acids. The V and J ends lost 5 bases and 6 bases, in that order; junction bases with no gene match: 14. The CDR3 DNA reads TGTGCCAGCAGCCCAGCGGCTAGCGGGAGGGCCTTACGCGAGCAGTACTTC. Translation: CASSPAASGRALREQYF.

The DNA of the CDR3 is TGTGCCAGCAAGGGGGGTGAGACCCAGTACTTC. This gives the protein CASKGGETQYF. The chain is built from TRBV7-9 and TRBJ2-5, with D tentatively TRBD1 or TRBD2 (6 bases each). The CDR3 has 11 amino acids. V was pared by 7 bases and J by 5 bases, with 8 bases between. Germline V gene sequence: CDR1 SEHNR, CDR2 FQNEAQ (reference sequence).

This chain joins TRBV12-3 or TRBV12-4 and TRBJ2-5, with a possible D match to TRBD2 (6 bases). CDR3 length equals 13 residues. Trimming removed 5 bases at V and 5 bases at J, with 12 bases between. DNA of the CDR3: TGTGCCAGCAGTCAACGGGAGACGGAGACCCAGTACTTC. It translates to CASSQRETETQYF.

The V gene is TRBV7-9, the J gene TRBJ1-4; D is undetermined. The CDR3 sequence is 14 residues long. V lost 3 bases and J 7 bases, leaving 12 bases between the germline ends. In germline, CDR1 is SEHNR, CDR2 FQNEAQ (reference sequence). The CDR3: CASSFGVGLEKLFF. In DNA, the CDR3 is TGTGCCAGCAGCTTCGGCGTGGGTCTTGAAAAACTGTTTTTT.

The chain combines TRBV4-1 with TRBJ2-5, with D perhaps TRBD1 (6 bases). The CDR3 is 14 amino acids. V dropped 5 bases and J dropped 5 bases, with 15 bases sitting between them. Germline V gene lookup returns CDR1 MGHRA and CDR2 YSYEKL. In nucleotides, the CDR3 is TGCGCCAGCAGCTACACAGAAAGGGGGGAGACCCAGTACTTC. Its protein is CASSYTERGETQYF.

J is TRBJ2-5 and V is TRBV12-3 or TRBV12-4; 8 bases are shared with TRBD2. The CDR3 is made up of 16 amino acids. The V segment lost 5 bases and the J segment 5 bases; nucleotides outside the gene matches: 13. In DNA form, the CDR3 reads TGTGCCAGCAGTGGAAAGGTCGGGAGGGCCATTGAGACCCAGTACTTC. Translated: CASSGKVGRAIETQYF.

V gene TRBV6-1 combines with J gene TRBJ2-3; TRBD2 agrees at 9 bases. Germline V gene lookup returns CDR1 MNHNS and CDR2 SASEGT. With V trimmed by 7 bases and J by 1 base, 3 bases remained unmatched. The CDR3 runs 14 residues. This CDR3 reads CASIERGGTDTQYF. CDR3 DNA: TGTGCCAGCATCGAGCGGGGGGGCACAGATACGCAGTATTTT.

There are a few counts of this clonotype. This rearrangement joins TRBV4-1 to TRBJ1-5; D remains unclear. CDR1 MGHRA and CDR2 YSYEKL come from the germline V gene. The CDR3 has 16 residues. V lost 2 bases, J lost 1 base, and 12 bases lay in between. The CDR3 reads CASSQLGFLSNQPQHF. Written as DNA, the CDR3 is TGCGCCAGCAGCCAACTCGGCTTTTTAAGCAATCAGCCCCAGCATTTT.

This clonotype came up a few times. The chain joins TRBV5-6 to TRBJ1-4, with D possibly TRBD1 on 5 matching bases. Germline CDR1 is SGHDT and CDR2 is YYEEEE. The CDR3 covers 14 residues. The ends were cut back, 3 bases at V and 5 bases at J, with 11 bases in the middle. The CDR3 nucleotides read TGTGCCAGCAGCTCTACAGGAAGAAATGAAAAACTGTTTTTT. This gives the protein CASSSTGRNEKLFF.

V usage is TRBV7-9 and J usage is TRBJ2-5, with a weak D call TRBD2 (5 bases). Trimming took 5 bases from V and 1 from J, leaving 17 bases between them. This CDR3 has 16 amino acids. Germline-derived CDR1 and CDR2 are SEHNR and FQNEAQ (reference sequence). CDR3 bases: TGTGCCAGCAGCCCCAGCGGCCAACTTCCCCAAGAGACCCAGTACTTC. This sequence encodes CASSPSGQLPQETQYF.

The J gene is TRBJ2-3, the V gene TRBV20-1; D may be TRBD1 or TRBD2 (5 bases each). This CDR3 region has 14 residues. CDR1 DFQATT and CDR2 SNEGSKA come from the germline V gene (reference sequence). Deletions cut 5 bases from V and 2 bases from J, with 14 bases between. This CDR3 is CSAVQGGLTDTQYF. CDR3 in DNA: TGCAGTGCTGTCCAGGGCGGACTCACAGATACGCAGTATTTT.

This clonotype has a handful of counts. In DNA, the CDR3 is TGTGCCAGCAGCGACCCGCGGGGGGTAGCGGGGGTCAAAGAGACCCAGTACTTC. Its protein is CASSDPRGVAGVKETQYF. This chain joins TRBV28 and TRBJ2-5; 9 nucleotides agree with TRBD2. The CDR3 is 18 amino acids. Germline V CDR1 and CDR2: MDHEN, SYDVKM. The V and J ends lost 6 bases and 3 bases, in that order; junction bases with no gene match: 17.

This clonotype was counted a few times. This chain uses TRBV2 with TRBJ2-1, with TRBD1 identical over 10 bases. The CDR3 contains 15 residues. Unmatched junction bases numbered 11, after V lost 8 bases and J lost 7 bases. CDR1 and CDR2 from the germline V gene are SNHLY and FYNNEI. CDR3: CASPGPGQGMNEQFF. The CDR3 DNA is TGTGCCAGCCCTGGGCCGGGACAGGGGATGAATGAGCAGTTCTTC. Using reference TRBV2 and TRBJ2-1 for the parts outside the CDR3, the full variable domain is EPEVTQTPSHQVTQMGQEVILRCVPISNHLYFYWYRQILGQKVEFLVSFYNNEISEKSEIFDDQFSVERPDGSNFTLKIRSTKLEDSAMYFCASPGPGQGMNEQFFGPGTRLTVL.

This clonotype occurred a few times. The rearrangement links TRBV7-6 to TRBJ2-3; 8 nucleotides align to TRBD2. The germline V gene encodes CDR1 SGHVS and CDR2 FNYEAQ. The CDR3 has 18 residues. The junction had 22 bases not matched to a gene; V was cut back by 5 bases and J by 9 bases. CDR3: CASSPGSKAGDGPLTQYF. The DNA for the CDR3 is TGTGCCAGCAGCCCCGGAAGTAAAGCGGGAGATGGGCCCCTGACGCAGTATTTT.